This TCR beta chain was documented in a study of long-term antiretroviral therapy in people with HIV. For the study at large: There is a gap of about a decade between the earliest samples and the later 2015 immediate-ART recommendation. Regarding the study as a whole: The repertoire was dominated at all time points by clones expanded before ART. Versus controls, repertoires in people with HIV had narrower CDR3 length ranges.

At minimum, one pre-ART and two post-ART PBMC samples were obtained from each donor. Investigators performed immunoSEQ version v3.0 at survey level. The data were produced by immunoSEQ multiplex PCR, yet TCRdb's version contains in-frame clones alone and is incomplete. The sample contains about 24,000 clones, more than 65% of which appear only once. Deletions cut 3 bases from V and 2 bases from J, with 10 bases between. This CDR3 comprises 14 residues. Germline-derived CDR1 and CDR2 are MGHDK and SYGVNS. A note on this clone: Its cognate antigen is unknown.

This TCR was recovered from a man aged 25-45 years with HIV. The chain links TRBV25-1 to TRBJ1-1; D is unresolved. The starting material was unsorted PBMCs, obtained 4.4 years after starting antiretroviral therapy. The CDR3 loop is CASSELPPNTEAFF. For the CDR3, the DNA is TGTGCCAGCAGTGAGCTCCCACCAAACACTGAAGCTTTCTTT.